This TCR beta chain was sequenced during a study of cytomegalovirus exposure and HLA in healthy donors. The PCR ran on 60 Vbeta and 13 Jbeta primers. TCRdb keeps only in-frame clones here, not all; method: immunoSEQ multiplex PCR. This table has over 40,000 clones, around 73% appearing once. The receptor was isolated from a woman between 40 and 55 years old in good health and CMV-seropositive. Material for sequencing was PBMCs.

The CDR3 nucleotides are TGTGCCAGCAGCTTATCGGGACTAGCGGGGGTCTGGACCCAGTACTTC. Protein: CASSLSGLAGVWTQYF. The chain has TRBV7-8 and TRBJ2-5, with 14 bases lining up with TRBD2. The V segment lost 2 bases and the J segment 7 bases; nucleotides outside the gene matches: 6. The CDR3 runs 16 residues. From germline, CDR1 is SGHVS and CDR2 FQNEAQ.